Following are 25 T cell receptor beta chains from one sample sequenced in a study of cytomegalovirus exposure and HLA in healthy donors. The PCR contained 60 Vbeta and 13 Jbeta primers. Method: immunoSEQ multiplex PCR; TCRdb's copy keeps in-frame clones and lacks some. In the table there are roughly 140,000 clones, 70% of which are singletons. Sequencing was carried out using PBMCs. These receptors all come from a woman between 25 and 40 years old in good health and CMV-seronegative.

Concerning this clone: The same CDR3 can be traced to other DNA sequences in this sample. The chain employs TRBV30 and TRBJ2-7, with no clear D. The V gene lost 2 bases and the J gene lost 3 bases, with 5 bases spanning the gap. The CDR3 length is 11 residues. Germline CDR1 is GTSNPN and CDR2 is SVGIG (reference sequence). The CDR3 reads CAWSRDYEQYF. The CDR3, as DNA: TGTGCCTGGAGTAGAGACTACGAGCAGTACTTC.

This clone was recorded once. This sequence joins TRBV2 and TRBJ1-1, with TRBD1 identical over 9 bases. J gave up 3 bases and V 4 bases, and 9 bases lay outside the gene matches. Per the germline V gene, CDR1 is SNHLY and CDR2 is FYNNEI. This CDR3 spans 16 amino acids. In DNA, the CDR3 is TGTGCCAGCAGTGGAGGGACAGGGCGTGGGTACACTGAAGCTTTCTTT. Its translation: CASSGGTGRGYTEAFF. The full variable domain, with the rest looked up from reference TRBV2 and TRBJ1-1, is EPEVTQTPSHQVTQMGQEVILRCVPISNHLYFYWYRQILGQKVEFLVSFYNNEISEKSEIFDDQFSVERPDGSNFTLKIRSTKLEDSAMYFCASSGGTGRGYTEAFFGQGTRLTVV.

The chain employs TRBV2 and TRBJ2-5; 7 bases agree with TRBD2. Germline CDR1 SNHLY, CDR2 FYNNEI. The CDR3 extends over 14 amino acids. With V trimmed by 4 bases and J by 0 bases, 2 bases remained unmatched. CDR3 coding DNA: TGTGCCAGCAGTGCCGGGACTAACCAAGAGACCCAGTACTTC. This gives the protein CASSAGTNQETQYF.

V is TRBV7-2 and J is TRBJ2-3, with 9 bases aligning to TRBD1. The CDR3 has 16 amino acids. CDR1 SGHTA and CDR2 FQGNSA come from the germline V gene. V lost 1 base to trimming and J lost 4 bases; unmatched junction nucleotides: 6. This chain's CDR3 is CASSLGAGTGSDTQYF. The CDR3 region has the DNA TGTGCCAGCAGCTTAGGCGCCGGGACAGGGTCAGATACGCAGTATTTT. Variable domain in full (rest from reference TRBV7-2 and TRBJ2-3): GAGVSQSPSNKVTEKGKDVELRCDPISGHTALYWYRQSLGQGLEFLIYFQGNSAPDKSGLPSDRFSAERTGGSVSTLTIQRTQQEDSAVYLCASSLGAGTGSDTQYFGPGTRLTVL.

This clone was recorded a few times. V usage is TRBV2 and J usage is TRBJ1-5; 11 bases are shared with TRBD1. This CDR3 region has 15 residues. V shed 9 bases and J 5 bases; nucleotides not matched to a gene: 9. Looked up from germline, CDR1 is SNHLY and CDR2 is FYNNEI. The CDR3 sequence is CARRPGQGGHQPQHF. CDR3 DNA: TGTGCCAGGAGACCGGGACAGGGGGGGCATCAGCCCCAGCATTTT.

The rearrangement links TRBV7-3 to TRBJ2-5, with a weak D call TRBD2 (6 bases). The V and J ends lost 6 bases and 3 bases respectively, with 11 bases between them. The germline gives CDR1 SGHTA, CDR2 FQGTGA. This CDR3 has 13 amino acids. The CDR3 nucleotides are TGTGCCAGCAGTTTACTAGCAGAAGAGACCCAGTACTTC. Residues: CASSLLAEETQYF. Full variable domain (rest looked up from reference TRBV7-3 and TRBJ2-5): GAGVSQTPSNKVTEKGKYVELRCDPISGHTALYWYRQSLGQGPEFLIYFQGTGAADDSGLPNDRFFAVRPEGSVSTLKIQRTERGDSAVYLCASSLLAEETQYFGPGTRLLVL.

This clone was counted between two and nine times. The genes are TRBV5-4 and TRBJ2-3, with D perhaps TRBD2 (5 bases). Germline values: CDR1 SGHNT, CDR2 YYREEE (reference sequence). Trimming removed 9 bases at V and 3 bases at J, with 20 bases between. This CDR3 spans 15 amino acids. The CDR3 spells CATSPQDSMTDTQYF. In DNA form, the CDR3 reads TGTGCCACGAGCCCCCAGGACTCCATGACAGATACGCAGTATTTT.

V is TRBV10-3 and J is TRBJ2-2, with 14 bases matching TRBD2. Germline V gives CDR1 ENHRY, CDR2 SYGVKD. The V and J ends lost 10 bases and 6 bases, in that order; junction bases with no gene match: 10. This CDR3 is built from 16 residues. The CDR3: CATRTSGGTRAGELFF. The CDR3 region has the DNA TGTGCCACCAGGACTAGCGGGGGGACCCGCGCCGGGGAGCTGTTTTTT.

This clone was recorded only once. This sequence joins TRBV18 and TRBJ1-1; D is uncertain. The CDR3 contains 12 residues. CDR1 and CDR2 (germline): KGHSH, LQKENI. V lost 2 bases to trimming and J lost 10 bases, with 11 bases between them. The DNA of the CDR3 is TGTGCCAGCTCACCAGAGGGAGGTGGAGCTTTCTTT. Amino acid sequence: CASSPEGGGAFF.

The chain combines TRBV28 with TRBJ1-3; D unresolved. Germline assignment: CDR1 MDHEN and CDR2 SYDVKM. Between the trimmed V and J ends, which lost 6 bases and 4 bases, there was a span of 13 bases. The CDR3 runs 14 residues. For the CDR3, the DNA is TGTGCCAGCAGGCCCCCCACACAGGGAAACACCATATATTTT. It encodes CASRPPTQGNTIYF.

The J gene is TRBJ2-1, the V gene TRBV6-5; D remains ambiguous. CDR1 and CDR2 from the germline V gene are MNHEY and SVGAGI. Trimming cost V 4 bases and J 0 bases, with 7 bases left between them. The CDR3 sequence is 14 residues long. DNA for the CDR3: TGTGCCAGCAGTTCCATGAGCTCCTACAATGAGCAGTTCTTC. This gives the protein CASSSMSSYNEQFF.

The chain employs TRBV7-2 and TRBJ2-5, with TRBD1 matching over 7 bases. After removal of 5 bases from V and 2 bases from J, the junction contained 17 bases not matched to a gene. Germline-derived CDR1 and CDR2 are SGHTA and FQGNSA. This CDR3 is 18 amino acids long. This chain's CDR3 is CASSLSAPGTAPQETQYF. CDR3 DNA sequence: TGTGCCAGCAGCCTATCTGCCCCCGGGACAGCCCCTCAAGAGACCCAGTACTTC.

This clone was picked up a small number of times. V usage is TRBV10-3 and J usage is TRBJ1-4; TRBD1 matches 7 bases. This CDR3 has 12 amino acids. Germline-derived CDR1 and CDR2 are ENHRY and SYGVKD. V was pared by 10 bases and J by 4 bases, with 3 bases of the junction left unmatched. CDR3 region: CATGQVNEKLFF. The DNA of the CDR3 is TGTGCCACCGGACAGGTTAATGAAAAACTGTTTTTT.

V is TRBV2 and J is TRBJ1-2; D not certain. Germline assignment: CDR1 SNHLY and CDR2 FYNNEI. The V end lost 4 bases, the J end lost 6 bases, and 9 bases lay between the germline ends. The CDR3 consists of 12 residues. The CDR3 protein is CASSAGWHGYTF. CDR3 nucleotides: TGTGCCAGCAGTGCGGGGTGGCATGGCTACACCTTC.

V gene TRBV6-6 combines with J gene TRBJ2-3; D remains ambiguous. The CDR3 totals 14 residues. The V gene's germline CDR1 is MNHNY and CDR2 SVGAGI (reference sequence). The V end was cut by 2 bases, the J end by 1 base, with 7 bases between. CDR3 amino acids: CASSYALGTDTQYF. DNA of the CDR3: TGTGCCAGCAGTTACGCGTTAGGCACAGATACGCAGTATTTT.

The rearrangement links TRBV7-9 to TRBJ2-6; TRBD1 matches 7 bases. This CDR3 comprises 16 residues. CDR1 and CDR2 from the germline V gene are SEHNR and FQNEAQ (reference sequence). V dropped 5 bases and J dropped 3; count of bases not matched to a gene: 7. CDR3 DNA sequence: TGTGCCAGCAGCCCTGTAGACAGGGTTGGGGCCAACGTCCTGACTTTC. It codes for CASSPVDRVGANVLTF.

This chain joins TRBV28 and TRBJ2-1, with no clear D. The germline V gene encodes CDR1 MDHEN and CDR2 SYDVKM. CDR3 length equals 14 residues. Trimming cost V 1 base and J 3 bases, with 7 bases left between them. The CDR3 region is CASSLYNNYNEQFF. The CDR3 region has the DNA TGTGCCAGCAGTTTATACAACAACTACAATGAGCAGTTCTTC.

As for this clone: A read error may produce the germline difference seen at one junction end. The gene calls are TRBV7-7 and TRBJ2-5, with 9 bases lining up with TRBD2. The CDR3 is made up of 16 amino acids. From germline, CDR1 is SSHAT and CDR2 FNYEAQ (reference sequence). The CDR3 sequence: CASSLEPTSGSETQYF. In DNA, the CDR3 is TGTGCTAGCAGCTTAGAACCCACTAGCGGGTCTGAGACCCAGTACTTC.

The CDR3 loop is CASSNTNTGELFF. The CDR3 DNA reads as TGTGCCAGCAGCAACACGAACACCGGGGAGCTGTTTTTT. V usage is TRBV28 and J usage is TRBJ2-2; D unresolved. V was cut by 6 bases and J by 0 bases, with 5 bases left in between. Looked up from germline, CDR1 is MDHEN and CDR2 is SYDVKM. This CDR3 is 13 amino acids long.

The CDR3 protein is CASSPGPEQFF. DNA of the CDR3: TGTGCCAGCAGCCCCGGTCCTGAGCAGTTCTTC. This chain joins TRBV11-2 and TRBJ2-1, with no clear D. Trimming removed 5 bases at V and 9 bases at J, with 8 bases between. The germline gives CDR1 SGHAT, CDR2 FQNNGV. The CDR3 length is 11 residues.

The chain links TRBV5-1 to TRBJ1-6, with 11 bases aligning to TRBD1. The CDR3 extends over 14 amino acids. Unmatched junction bases numbered 2, after V lost 7 bases and J lost 5 bases. Germline V gene lookup returns CDR1 SGHRS and CDR2 YFSETQ. The CDR3 protein is CASGQGADNSPLHF. The CDR3 nucleotides are TGCGCCAGCGGACAGGGGGCGGATAATTCACCCCTCCACTTT.

This clone appeared a few times. The V and J genes are TRBV28 and TRBJ1-1; D unclear. CDR1 and CDR2 (germline): MDHEN, SYDVKM. Trimming removed 6 bases from V and 8 bases from J, with 16 bases in between. CDR3 length equals 13 residues. CDR3 sequence: CASRLSPLPEAFF. CDR3 DNA: TGTGCCAGCAGACTAAGCCCCCTACCCGAAGCTTTCTTT.

The chain carries TRBV2 and TRBJ2-3; 7 bases line up with TRBD2. Germline V gene sequence: CDR1 SNHLY, CDR2 FYNNEI. The V and J ends lost 7 bases and 5 bases, in that order; junction bases with no gene match: 3. This CDR3 has 12 residues. The CDR3 sequence is CASIGEGDTQYF. The CDR3 DNA reads TGTGCCAGCATTGGGGAGGGAGATACGCAGTATTTT.

The J gene is TRBJ1-4, the V gene TRBV5-1, with D tentatively TRBD1 (5 bases). The V gene lost 1 base and the J gene lost 6 bases, with 13 bases spanning the gap. Germline CDR1 is SGHRS and CDR2 is YFSETQ. This CDR3 contains 15 residues. Here the CDR3 reads CASSLKGEADEKLFF. Written as DNA, the CDR3 is TGCGCCAGCAGCTTGAAAGGGGAGGCTGATGAAAAACTGTTTTTT.

The chain links TRBV11-1 to TRBJ2-3; no clear D. There are 11 residues in the CDR3. The germline gives CDR1 SGHAT, CDR2 FQDESV (reference sequence). Trimming took off 3 bases at V and 6 bases at J, with 4 bases between the two ends. As DNA, the CDR3 is TGTGCCAGCAGCTTCTCCGATACGCAGTATTTT. Translation gives CASSFSDTQYF.